This T cell receptor (beta chain) was captured by sequencing in a study of PD-1 blockade in classical Hodgkin lymphoma. Specified time point: cycle 4 day 1 (C4D1), after about 6 weeks of nivolumab. Every patient was affected by relapse after autologous stem cell transplantation, while exposure to brentuximab vedotin was not uniform. The method was immunoSEQ multiplex PCR; TCRdb's version includes in-frame clones alone and lacks a portion of them. The sample holds under 40,000 clones, around 81% seen once. Germline V gives CDR1 GTSNPN, CDR2 SVGIG (reference sequence). The CDR3 has 13 residues. V was cut by 5 bases and J by 2 bases, with 9 bases left in between. For this clone: The sample carries other DNA sequences with the same CDR3.

V usage is TRBV30 and J usage is TRBJ2-2; D gene uncertain. The origin of this receptor is a human donor with classical Hodgkin lymphoma. This specimen was peripheral blood mononuclear cells (PBMCs), taken before the fourth cycle of nivolumab. The CDR3 spells CAWSVLNTGELFF. CDR3 nucleotide sequence: TGTGCCTGGTCGGTCCTCAACACCGGGGAGCTGTTTTTT.